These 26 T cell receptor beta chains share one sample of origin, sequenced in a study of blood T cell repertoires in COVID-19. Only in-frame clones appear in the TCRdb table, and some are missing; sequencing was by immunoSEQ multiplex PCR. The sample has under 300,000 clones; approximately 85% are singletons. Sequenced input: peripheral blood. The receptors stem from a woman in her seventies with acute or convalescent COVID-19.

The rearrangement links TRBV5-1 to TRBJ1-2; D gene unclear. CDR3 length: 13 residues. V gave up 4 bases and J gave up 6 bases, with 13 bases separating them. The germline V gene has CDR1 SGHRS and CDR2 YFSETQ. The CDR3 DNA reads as TGCGCCAGCAGCCGTGGGAGTGCGGATGGCTACACCTTC. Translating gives CASSRGSADGYTF.

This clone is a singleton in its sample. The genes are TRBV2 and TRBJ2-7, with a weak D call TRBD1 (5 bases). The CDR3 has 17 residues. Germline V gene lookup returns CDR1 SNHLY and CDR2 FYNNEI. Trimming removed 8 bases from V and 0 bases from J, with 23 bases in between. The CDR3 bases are TGTGCCAGCTTTGAACAGGAGCCCCTCCCTAACTCCTACGAGCAGTACTTC. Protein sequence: CASFEQEPLPNSYEQYF. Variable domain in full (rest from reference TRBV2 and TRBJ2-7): EPEVTQTPSHQVTQMGQEVILRCVPISNHLYFYWYRQILGQKVEFLVSFYNNEISEKSEIFDDQFSVERPDGSNFTLKIRSTKLEDSAMYFCASFEQEPLPNSYEQYFGPGTRLTVT.

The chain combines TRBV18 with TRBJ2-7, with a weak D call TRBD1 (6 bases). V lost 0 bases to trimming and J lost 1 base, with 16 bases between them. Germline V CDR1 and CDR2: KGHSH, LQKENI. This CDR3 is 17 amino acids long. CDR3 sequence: CASSPPGGQRSSYEQYF. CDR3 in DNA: TGTGCCAGCTCACCACCCGGCGGACAGCGAAGTTCCTACGAGCAGTACTTC.

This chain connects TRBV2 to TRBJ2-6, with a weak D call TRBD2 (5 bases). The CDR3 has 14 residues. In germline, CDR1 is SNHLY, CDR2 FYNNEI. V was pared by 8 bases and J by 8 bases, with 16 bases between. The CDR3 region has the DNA TGTGCCAGCGAAGAGGGTTTGGGGACCAACGTCCTGACTTTC. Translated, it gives CASEEGLGTNVLTF.

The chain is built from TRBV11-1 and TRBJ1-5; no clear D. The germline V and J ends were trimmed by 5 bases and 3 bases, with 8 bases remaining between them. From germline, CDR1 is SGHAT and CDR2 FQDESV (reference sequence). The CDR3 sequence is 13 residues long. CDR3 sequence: CASSPGSNQPQHF. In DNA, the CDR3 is TGTGCCAGCAGCCCAGGCTCCAATCAGCCCCAGCATTTT.

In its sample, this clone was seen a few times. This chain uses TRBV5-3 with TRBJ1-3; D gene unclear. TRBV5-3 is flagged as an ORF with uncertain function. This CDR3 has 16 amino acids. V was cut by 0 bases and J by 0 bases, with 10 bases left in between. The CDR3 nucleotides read TGTGCCAGAAGCTTGGTCGGGGTTAACTCTGGAAACACCATATATTTT. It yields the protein CARSLVGVNSGNTIYF.

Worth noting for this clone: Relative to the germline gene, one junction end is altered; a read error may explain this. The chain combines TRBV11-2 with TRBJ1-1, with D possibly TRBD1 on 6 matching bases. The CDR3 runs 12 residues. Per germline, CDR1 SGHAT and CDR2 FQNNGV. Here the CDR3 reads CASSLGSRGANF. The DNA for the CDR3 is TGTGCCAGCAGCTTAGGTAGCCGGGGGGCGAATTTT. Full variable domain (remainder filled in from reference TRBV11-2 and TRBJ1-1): EAGVAQSPRYKIIEKRQSVAFWCNPISGHATLYWYQQILGQGPKLLIQFQNNGVVDDSQLPKDRFSAERLKGVDSTLKIQPAKLEDSAVYLCASSLGSRGANFGQGTRLTVV.

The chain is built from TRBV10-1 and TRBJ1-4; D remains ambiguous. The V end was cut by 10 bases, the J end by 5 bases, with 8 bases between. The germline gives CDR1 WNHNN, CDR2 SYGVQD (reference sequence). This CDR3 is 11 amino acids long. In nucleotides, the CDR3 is TGCGCCATCAGGAGAAATGAAAAACTGTTTTTT. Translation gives CAIRRNEKLFF.

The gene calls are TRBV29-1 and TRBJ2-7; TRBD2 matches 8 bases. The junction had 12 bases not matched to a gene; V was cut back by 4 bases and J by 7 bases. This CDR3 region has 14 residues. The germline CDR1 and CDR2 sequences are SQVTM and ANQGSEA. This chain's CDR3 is CSVGRGGGPEEQYF. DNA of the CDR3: TGCAGCGTTGGGCGGGGCGGGGGGCCGGAGGAGCAGTACTTC.

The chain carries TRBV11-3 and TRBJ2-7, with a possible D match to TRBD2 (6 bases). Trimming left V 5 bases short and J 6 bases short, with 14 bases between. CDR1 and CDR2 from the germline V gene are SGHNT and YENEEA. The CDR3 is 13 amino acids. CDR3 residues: CASSPSLGGEQYF. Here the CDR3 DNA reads TGTGCCAGCAGCCCGTCGTTGGGGGGCGAGCAGTACTTC.

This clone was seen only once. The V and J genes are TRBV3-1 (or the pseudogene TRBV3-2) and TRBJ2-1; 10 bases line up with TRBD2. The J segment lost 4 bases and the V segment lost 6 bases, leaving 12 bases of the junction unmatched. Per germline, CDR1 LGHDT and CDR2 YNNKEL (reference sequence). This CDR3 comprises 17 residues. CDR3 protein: CASRGLAPAGKYNEQFF. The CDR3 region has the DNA TGTGCCAGCAGGGGACTAGCGCCCGCCGGGAAATACAATGAGCAGTTCTTC.

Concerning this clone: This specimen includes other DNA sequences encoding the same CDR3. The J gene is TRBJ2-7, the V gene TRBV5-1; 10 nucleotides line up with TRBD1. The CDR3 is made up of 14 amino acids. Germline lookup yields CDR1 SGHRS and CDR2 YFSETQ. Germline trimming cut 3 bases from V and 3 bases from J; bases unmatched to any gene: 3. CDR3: CASSSTGGNYEQYF. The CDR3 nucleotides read TGCGCCAGCAGCTCGACAGGGGGCAACTACGAGCAGTACTTC.

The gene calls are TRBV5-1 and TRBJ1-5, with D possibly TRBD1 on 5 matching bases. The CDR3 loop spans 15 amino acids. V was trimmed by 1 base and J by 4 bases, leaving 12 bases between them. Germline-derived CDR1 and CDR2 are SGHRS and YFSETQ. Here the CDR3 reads CASSLLGRVNQPQHF. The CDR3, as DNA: TGCGCCAGCAGCTTGCTTGGCAGGGTTAATCAGCCCCAGCATTTT.

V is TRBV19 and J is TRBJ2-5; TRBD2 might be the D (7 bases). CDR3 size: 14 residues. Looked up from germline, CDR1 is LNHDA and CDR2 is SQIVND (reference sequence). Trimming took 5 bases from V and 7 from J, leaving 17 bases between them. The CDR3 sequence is CASSYAGAQGTQYF. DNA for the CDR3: TGTGCCAGTAGTTACGCGGGGGCCCAGGGGACCCAGTACTTC.

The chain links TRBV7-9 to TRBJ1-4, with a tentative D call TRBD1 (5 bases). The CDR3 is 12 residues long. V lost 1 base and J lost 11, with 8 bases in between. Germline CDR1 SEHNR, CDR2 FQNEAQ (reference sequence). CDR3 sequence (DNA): TGTGCCAGCAGCTTAGGACAGTCGAAACTGTTTTTT. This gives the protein CASSLGQSKLFF. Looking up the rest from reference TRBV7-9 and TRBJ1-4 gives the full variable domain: DTGVSQNPRHKITKRGQNVTFRCDPISEHNRLYWYRQTLGQGPEFLTYFQNEAQLEKSRLLSDRFSAERPKGSFSTLEIQRTEQGDSAMYLCASSLGQSKLFFGSGTQLSVL.

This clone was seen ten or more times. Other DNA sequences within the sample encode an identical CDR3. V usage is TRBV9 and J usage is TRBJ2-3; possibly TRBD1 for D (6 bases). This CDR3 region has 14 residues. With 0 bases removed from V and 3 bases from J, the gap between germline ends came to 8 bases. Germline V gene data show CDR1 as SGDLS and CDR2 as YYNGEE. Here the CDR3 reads CASSVVGGTDTQYF. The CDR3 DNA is TGTGCCAGCAGCGTAGTAGGGGGAACAGATACGCAGTATTTT.

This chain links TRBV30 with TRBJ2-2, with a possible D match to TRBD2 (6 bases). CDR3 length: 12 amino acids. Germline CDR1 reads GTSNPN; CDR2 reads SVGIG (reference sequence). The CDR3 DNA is TGTGGGCGTCGGGGGTACGGCGGGGAGCTGTTTTTT. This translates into CGRRGYGGELFF.

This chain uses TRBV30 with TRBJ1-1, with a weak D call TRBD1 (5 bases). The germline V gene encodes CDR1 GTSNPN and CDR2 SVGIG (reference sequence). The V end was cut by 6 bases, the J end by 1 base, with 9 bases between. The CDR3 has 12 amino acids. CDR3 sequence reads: CACDRTNTEAFF. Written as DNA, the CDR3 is TGTGCCTGTGACAGAACGAACACTGAAGCTTTCTTT.

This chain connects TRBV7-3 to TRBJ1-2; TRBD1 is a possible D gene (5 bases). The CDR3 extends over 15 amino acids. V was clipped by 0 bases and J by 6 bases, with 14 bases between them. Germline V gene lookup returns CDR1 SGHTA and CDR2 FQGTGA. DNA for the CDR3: TGTGCCAGCAGCTTAACCCCAGGGTTGGAGAATGGCTACACCTTC. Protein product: CASSLTPGLENGYTF.

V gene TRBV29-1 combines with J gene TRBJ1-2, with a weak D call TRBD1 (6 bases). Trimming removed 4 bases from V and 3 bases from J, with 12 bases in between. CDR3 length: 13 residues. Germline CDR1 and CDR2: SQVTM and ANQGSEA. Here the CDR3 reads CSVVDSMDYGYTF. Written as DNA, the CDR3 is TGCAGCGTTGTGGACAGTATGGACTATGGCTACACCTTC.

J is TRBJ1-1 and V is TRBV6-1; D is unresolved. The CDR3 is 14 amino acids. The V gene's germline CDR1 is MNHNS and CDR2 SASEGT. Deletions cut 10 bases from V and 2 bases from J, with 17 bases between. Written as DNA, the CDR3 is TGTGCCACCATACGGCAGGCATTAAACACTGAAGCTTTCTTT. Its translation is CATIRQALNTEAFF.

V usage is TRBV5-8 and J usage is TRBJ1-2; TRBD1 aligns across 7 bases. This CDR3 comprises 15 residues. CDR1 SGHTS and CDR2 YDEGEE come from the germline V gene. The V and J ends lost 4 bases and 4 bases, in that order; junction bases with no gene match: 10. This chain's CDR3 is CASSRQGRGPYGYTF. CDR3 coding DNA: TGTGCCAGCAGCCGACAGGGCCGGGGGCCCTATGGCTACACCTTC.

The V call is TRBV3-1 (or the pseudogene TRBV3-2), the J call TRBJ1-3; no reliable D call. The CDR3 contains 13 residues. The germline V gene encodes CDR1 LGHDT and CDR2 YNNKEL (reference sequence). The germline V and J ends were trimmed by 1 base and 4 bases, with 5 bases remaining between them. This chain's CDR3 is CASSQVRGNTIYF. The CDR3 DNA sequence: TGTGCCAGCAGCCAAGTCAGGGGAAACACCATATATTTT.

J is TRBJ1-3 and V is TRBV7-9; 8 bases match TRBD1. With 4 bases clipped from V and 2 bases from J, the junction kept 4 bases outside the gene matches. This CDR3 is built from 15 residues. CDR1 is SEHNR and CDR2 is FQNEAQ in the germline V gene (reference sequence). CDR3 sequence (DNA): TGTGCCAGCAGCTCGACAGGGGTCGCTGGAAACACCATATATTTT. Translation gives CASSSTGVAGNTIYF. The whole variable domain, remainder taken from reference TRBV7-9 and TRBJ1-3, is DTGVSQNPRHKITKRGQNVTFRCDPISEHNRLYWYRQTLGQGPEFLTYFQNEAQLEKSRLLSDRFSAERPKGSFSTLEIQRTEQGDSAMYLCASSSTGVAGNTIYFGEGSWLTVV.

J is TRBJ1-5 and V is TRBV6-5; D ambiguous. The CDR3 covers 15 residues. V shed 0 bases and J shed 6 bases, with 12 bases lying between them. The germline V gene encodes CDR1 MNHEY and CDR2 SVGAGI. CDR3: CASSYSAGNGQPQHF. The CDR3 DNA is TGTGCCAGCAGTTACTCAGCGGGGAACGGTCAGCCCCAGCATTTT.

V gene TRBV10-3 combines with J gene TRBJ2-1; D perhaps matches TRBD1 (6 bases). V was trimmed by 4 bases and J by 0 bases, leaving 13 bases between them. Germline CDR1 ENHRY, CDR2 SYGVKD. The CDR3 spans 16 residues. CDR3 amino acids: CAISALADSSYNEQFF. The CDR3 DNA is TGTGCCATCAGTGCGCTCGCGGACAGCTCCTACAATGAGCAGTTCTTC.